This TCR beta chain stems from a study of CD8 T cells in ankylosing spondylitis. Study findings and constraints: Made up of about eight highly homologous variants, a TCR beta motif appeared characteristic of ankylosing spondylitis blood.

This clonotype was counted at least ten times. The antigen is undetermined. After removal of 9 bases from V and 7 bases from J, the junction contained 12 bases not matched to a gene. CDR1 is MNHEY and CDR2 is SMNVEV in the germline V gene (reference sequence). This CDR3 comprises 15 residues. The authors made TCR beta libraries by quantitative 5'-RACE with molecular barcodes. MiXCR was run by TCRdb on the 5' RACE reads, yielding one entry per CDR3 protein. The sample records fewer than 550,000 distinct CDR3 sequences, less than 6% being singletons. The sequence was obtained from a male donor with ankylosing spondylitis. Sequencing was performed on blood, either unsorted or a sorted T cell fraction (not recorded which). The chain links TRBV27 to TRBJ1-6, with 7 bases identical to TRBD1. The CDR3 DNA follows: TGTGCCAGTCGTTCTGGGAGACAGGGAAATTCACCCCTCCACTTT. Encoded protein: CASRSGRQGNSPLHF.